Listed here are 15 T cell receptor beta chains from one sample, sequenced in a study of blood T cell repertoires in COVID-19. Sequenced by immunoSEQ multiplex PCR; TCRdb stores in-frame clones only, minus some. This sample yields 200,000 to 250,000 clones, of which about 90% are seen a single time; roughly 1.5% belongs to the top ten. The source material was peripheral blood. The receptors derive from a man younger than 35 with active or convalescent COVID-19.

Here the CDR3 DNA reads TGTGCCAGCAGCTTGCACACAGGAACCATGGCTTTCTTT. Its translation is CASSLHTGTMAFF. The chain couples TRBV5-4 to TRBJ1-1, with TRBD1 as a possible D gene (5 bases). This CDR3 spans 13 amino acids. Germline CDR1 reads SGHNT; CDR2 reads YYREEE (reference sequence). Deletions cut 1 base from V and 11 bases from J, with 15 bases between. Full variable domain (missing parts from reference TRBV5-4 and TRBJ1-1): ETGVTQSPTHLIKTRGQQVTLRCSSQSGHNTVSWYQQALGQGPQFIFQYYREEENGRGNFPPRFSGLQFPNYSSELNVNALELDDSALYLCASSLHTGTMAFFGQGTRLTVV.

The chain has TRBV9 and TRBJ1-3; tentative D call: TRBD1 (5 bases). Germline CDR1 and CDR2: SGDLS and YYNGEE. The CDR3 has 17 residues. With 2 bases removed from V and 4 bases from J, the gap between germline ends came to 19 bases. CDR3 bases: TGTGCCAGCAGCGTTGGGGGGAGGGGTGGAGGCGGAAACACCATATATTTT. This codes for CASSVGGRGGGGNTIYF.

This clone was seen just once. V usage is TRBV19 and J usage is TRBJ2-7; no clear D. V was cut by 5 bases and J by 0 bases, with 8 bases left in between. This CDR3 spans 13 amino acids. The germline V gene encodes CDR1 LNHDA and CDR2 SQIVND (reference sequence). CDR3 nucleotide sequence: TGTGCCAGTAGTGTCCTACCCTCCTACGAGCAGTACTTC. Encoded protein: CASSVLPSYEQYF.

This chain connects TRBV3-1 (or the pseudogene TRBV3-2) to TRBJ2-3; TRBD1 might be the D (6 bases). The germline CDR1 and CDR2 sequences are LGHDT and YNNKEL (reference sequence). V was clipped by 1 base and J by 0 bases, with 11 bases between them. The CDR3 has 16 residues. CDR3 in amino acids: CASSQAQGYSTDTQYF. The CDR3 coding sequence is TGTGCCAGCAGCCAAGCCCAGGGGTATAGCACAGATACGCAGTATTTT.

With respect to this clone: Other DNA sequences in this specimen translate into the identical CDR3. The chain is built from TRBV27 and TRBJ1-2; 8 nucleotides agree with TRBD1. After removal of 6 bases from V and 4 bases from J, the junction contained 4 bases not matched to a gene. The V gene's germline CDR1 is MNHEY and CDR2 SMNVEV (reference sequence). This CDR3 comprises 13 residues. In DNA, the CDR3 is TGTGCCAGCAGCCGACAGGGGTCCTATGGCTACACCTTC. Residues: CASSRQGSYGYTF.

The chain joins TRBV30 to TRBJ2-2; D is possibly TRBD1 (7 bases). The CDR3 runs to 15 residues. V lost 1 base, J lost 5 bases, and 14 bases lay in between. CDR1 is GTSNPN and CDR2 is SVGIG in the germline V gene (reference sequence). CDR3 sequence reads: CAWSDAGGRTGELFF. The CDR3 DNA reads as TGTGCCTGGAGTGACGCAGGGGGGAGGACCGGGGAGCTGTTTTTT.

The J gene is TRBJ2-1, the V gene TRBV5-1; 9 nucleotides match TRBD1. The CDR3 has 14 residues. Germline V CDR1 and CDR2: SGHRS, YFSETQ. Trimming at V came to 7 bases and at J to 2 bases, leaving 4 bases not matched to a gene. CDR3 residues: CASGQGWTYNEQFF. The CDR3, as DNA: TGCGCCAGCGGACAGGGGTGGACCTACAATGAGCAGTTCTTC.

The CDR3 loop reads CASSPPTRTGEQFF. CDR3 coding DNA: TGTGCCAGCTCACCACCCACCAGGACAGGTGAGCAGTTCTTC. This rearrangement joins TRBV18 to TRBJ2-1, with 7 bases identical to TRBD1. The CDR3 length is 14 residues. V gave up 0 bases and J gave up 9 bases; unmatched junction bases: 5. CDR1 KGHSH and CDR2 LQKENI come from the germline V gene.

The chain recombines TRBV2 with TRBJ1-4; tentative D call: TRBD1 (5 bases). This CDR3 comprises 13 residues. Between the trimmed V and J ends, which lost 10 bases and 8 bases, there was a span of 17 bases. From germline, CDR1 is SNHLY and CDR2 FYNNEI. The CDR3 is CATTTTAREKLFF. DNA for the CDR3: TGTGCCACCACCACGACAGCGCGGGAAAAACTGTTTTTT.

The rearrangement links TRBV25-1 to TRBJ2-7; tentative D call: TRBD1 (5 bases). CDR1 is MGHDK and CDR2 is SYGVNS in the germline V gene. V was pared by 3 bases and J by 1 base, with 10 bases between. This CDR3 is 14 amino acids long. The CDR3 region is CASSDVGVSYEQYF. In nucleotides, the CDR3 is TGTGCCAGCAGTGATGTAGGGGTATCCTACGAGCAGTACTTC.

The V and J genes are TRBV7-9 and TRBJ2-7; the D gene is possibly TRBD2 (6 bases). V was cut by 5 bases and J by 0 bases, with 17 bases left in between. The CDR3 has 16 residues. Germline-derived CDR1 and CDR2 are SEHNR and FQNEAQ (reference sequence). The CDR3, as DNA: TGTGCCAGCAGCCCCTCCAGAGCGGGCCTCTCCTACGAGCAGTACTTC. This encodes CASSPSRAGLSYEQYF.

The genes are TRBV21-1 and TRBJ2-4; TRBD1, the table's D call, lacks a check against the DNA. TRBV21-1 is flagged as a pseudogene. The CDR3 is 14 amino acids. This chain's CDR3 is CASGGQGAKNIQYF. The CDR3 nucleotides are TGTGCCAGCGGAGGACAGGGAGCCAAAAACATTCAGTACTTC.

This rearrangement joins TRBV7-2 to TRBJ1-3, with D uncertain. V was cut by 1 base and J by 0 bases, with 7 bases left in between. The germline gives CDR1 SGHTA, CDR2 FQGNSA. The CDR3 spans 15 residues. The CDR3 coding sequence is TGTGCCAGCAGCTTAGGGCAGATCTCTGGAAACACCATATATTTT. It specifies CASSLGQISGNTIYF.

This clone turned up a few times. The V call is TRBV7-3, the J call TRBJ2-7, with 7 bases identical to TRBD2. With 4 bases clipped from V and 6 bases from J, the junction kept 6 bases outside the gene matches. Germline V gene lookup returns CDR1 SGHTA and CDR2 FQGTGA. This CDR3 has 13 amino acids. The CDR3 reads CASSSTSVSEQYF. In DNA form, the CDR3 reads TGTGCCAGCAGCTCCACTAGCGTCAGCGAGCAGTACTTC.

V is TRBV29-1 and J is TRBJ1-2; tentatively, D is TRBD1 (5 bases). The V end was cut by 6 bases, the J end by 4 bases, with 15 bases between. The germline CDR1 and CDR2 sequences are SQVTM and ANQGSEA. The CDR3 is 13 residues long. The CDR3: CSVNKGVGYGYTF. In DNA, the CDR3 is TGCAGCGTGAATAAAGGGGTCGGCTATGGCTACACCTTC.